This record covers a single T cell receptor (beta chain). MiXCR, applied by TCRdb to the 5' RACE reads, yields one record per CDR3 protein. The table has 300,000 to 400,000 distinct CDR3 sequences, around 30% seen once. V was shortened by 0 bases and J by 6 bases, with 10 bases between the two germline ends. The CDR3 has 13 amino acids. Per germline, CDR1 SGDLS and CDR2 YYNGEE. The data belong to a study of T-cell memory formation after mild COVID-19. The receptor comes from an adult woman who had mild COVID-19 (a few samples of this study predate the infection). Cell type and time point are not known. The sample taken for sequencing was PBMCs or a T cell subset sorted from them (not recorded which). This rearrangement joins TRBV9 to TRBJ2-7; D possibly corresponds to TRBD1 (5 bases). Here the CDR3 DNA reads TGTGCCAGCAGCGTAGAGGGGATAGCCGAGCAGTACTTC. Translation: CASSVEGIAEQYF.